This passage covers 3 T cell receptor beta chains from one sample sequenced in a study of CD8 T cells in ankylosing spondylitis. TCRdb independently ran MiXCR on the 5' RACE reads; one entry per CDR3 protein. The sample gives hundreds of thousands of distinct CDR3 sequences, approximately 8.4% of which show up once; roughly 5% is in the top ten. The sequenced sample consisted of blood, either unsorted or a sorted T cell fraction (not recorded which). All receptors derive from a female donor with ankylosing spondylitis or in good health (not recorded which).

This clonotype was picked up many times. The CDR3 DNA is TGTGCCAGCAGCTCTGACAGGGACACCGGGGAGCTGTTTTTT. It translates to CASSSDRDTGELFF. The V call is TRBV9, the J call TRBJ2-2; TRBD1 aligns across 7 bases. The CDR3 length is 14 residues. CDR1 and CDR2 (germline): SGDLS, YYNGEE. Trimming cost V 4 bases and J 3 bases; bases outside gene matches: 3.

The sample holds many counts of this clonotype. This chain joins TRBV4-3 and TRBJ2-7; TRBD2 matches 11 bases. The CDR3 contains 18 residues. Germline V gene sequence: CDR1 LGHNA, CDR2 YSLEER. The J segment lost 3 bases and the V segment lost 1 base, leaving 11 bases of the junction unmatched. This CDR3 is CASSQGISGRAAYYEQYF. CDR3 bases: TGCGCCAGCAGCCAAGGCATTAGCGGGAGGGCCGCTTACTACGAGCAGTACTTC.

This clonotype has a count of ten or more. The chain combines TRBV4-3 with TRBJ1-1; D unclear. The CDR3 consists of 14 residues. The ends were cut back, 0 bases at V and 1 base at J, with 6 bases in the middle. Germline CDR1 reads LGHNA; CDR2 reads YSLEER. Here the CDR3 reads CASSQDRRNTEAFF. The CDR3 DNA sequence: TGCGCCAGCAGCCAAGATCGACGGAACACTGAAGCTTTCTTT.